A single sample gave rise to the 14 T cell receptor beta chains below, sequenced in a study of T cell responses to AZD1222 COVID-19 vaccine. Profiling relied on immunoSEQ multiplex PCR, and the TCRdb table lists in-frame clones only, not all of them. The sample holds 30,000 to 35,000 clones; approximately 89% are singletons and the top ten take over 40%. Sequenced here: peripheral blood, sampled on day 0 of AZD1222 vaccination. The receptors here all came from an adult in good health.

The chain is built from TRBV4-2 and TRBJ1-3; D is unresolved. The CDR3 runs to 15 residues. Trimming took 1 base from V and 2 from J, leaving 9 bases between them. The germline V gene encodes CDR1 LGHNA and CDR2 YNFKEQ. The CDR3 is CASSQVTGAGNTIYF. The CDR3 nucleotides read TGTGCCAGCAGCCAAGTTACCGGGGCTGGAAACACCATATATTTT.

J is TRBJ2-1 and V is TRBV7-2, with 9 positions matching TRBD2. Trimming cost V 3 bases and J 7 bases; bases outside gene matches: 10. The CDR3 has 16 amino acids. The germline V gene encodes CDR1 SGHTA and CDR2 FQGNSA. The CDR3 DNA reads TGTGCCAGCAGCTTCCTTAGCGGGGGCTGGGGGAATGAGCAGTTCTTC. It codes for CASSFLSGGWGNEQFF.

This clone was seen once. The gene calls are TRBV6-5 and TRBJ1-2; D gene unclear. Between the trimmed V and J ends, which lost 7 bases and 4 bases, there was a span of 10 bases. CDR1 is MNHEY and CDR2 is SVGAGI in the germline V gene. The length of the CDR3 is 12 residues. CDR3 residues: CASKNSLYGYTF. CDR3 bases: TGTGCCAGCAAAAACAGCCTCTATGGCTACACCTTC.

This clone has only one observation. The chain carries TRBV2 and TRBJ2-7; D possibly corresponds to TRBD2 (5 bases). Trimming stripped 2 bases from V and 3 bases from J, with 5 bases between. Germline CDR1 and CDR2: SNHLY and FYNNEI. This CDR3 contains 12 residues. CDR3 region: CASSERGYEQYF. The CDR3 DNA reads TGTGCCAGCAGTGAACGGGGCTACGAGCAGTACTTC.

The chain carries TRBV28 and TRBJ1-1; D not resolved. V was clipped by 3 bases and J by 2 bases, with 10 bases between them. This CDR3 spans 14 amino acids. In germline, CDR1 is MDHEN, CDR2 SYDVKM. CDR3 sequence: CASSLVGGNTEAFF. The CDR3 bases are TGTGCCAGCAGTTTGGTTGGTGGTAACACTGAAGCTTTCTTT.

This clone was counted between two and nine times. The chain is built from TRBV20-1 and TRBJ1-1, with no clear D. The germline CDR1 and CDR2 sequences are DFQATT and SNEGSKA (reference sequence). The CDR3 is 11 residues long. Trimming stripped 1 base from V and 4 bases from J, with 4 bases between. The CDR3 loop is CSARGPTEAFF. In DNA, the CDR3 is TGCAGTGCTAGAGGCCCCACTGAAGCTTTCTTT.

V gene TRBV5-1 combines with J gene TRBJ2-1, with unresolved D. Between the trimmed V and J ends, which lost 0 bases and 6 bases, there was a span of 7 bases. CDR3 size: 13 residues. Germline assignment: CDR1 SGHRS and CDR2 YFSETQ. CDR3: CASSLAQINEQFF. The CDR3 DNA is TGCGCCAGCAGCTTGGCCCAGATCAATGAGCAGTTCTTC.

The chain is built from TRBV15 and TRBJ2-2, with 9 bases that match TRBD2. The J segment lost 5 bases and the V segment lost 2 bases, leaving 6 bases of the junction unmatched. Germline CDR1 and CDR2: LNHNV and YYDKDF (reference sequence). The CDR3 has 16 amino acids. The DNA of the CDR3 is TGTGCCACCAGCAGATTTACTAGCGGGCTAACCGGGGAGCTGTTTTTT. Protein sequence: CATSRFTSGLTGELFF.

This clone was detected once. The V and J genes are TRBV13 and TRBJ2-1, with 13 bases lining up with TRBD2. The J segment lost 7 bases and the V segment lost 5 bases, leaving 5 bases of the junction unmatched. Germline V gene sequence: CDR1 PRHDT, CDR2 FYEKMQ (reference sequence). The CDR3 totals 15 residues. The CDR3 reads CASSVTSGGANEQFF. The CDR3 region has the DNA TGTGCCAGCAGCGTTACTAGCGGGGGGGCGAATGAGCAGTTCTTC.

The chain joins TRBV30 to TRBJ2-1, with 9 bases matching TRBD1. The CDR3 length is 12 residues. The germline gives CDR1 GTSNPN, CDR2 SVGIG (reference sequence). V trimming: 4 bases; J trimming: 6 bases; junction bases outside the gene matches: 1. The CDR3 is CAWTDRGNEQFF. In DNA form, the CDR3 reads TGTGCCTGGACGGACAGGGGCAATGAGCAGTTCTTC.

The J gene is TRBJ1-1, the V gene TRBV29-1; D remains unclear. The CDR3 runs 13 residues. The ends were cut back, 7 bases at V and 2 bases at J, with 14 bases in the middle. Looked up from germline, CDR1 is SQVTM and CDR2 is ANQGSEA. As DNA, the CDR3 is TGCAGCGCCGTCGCCTTGTTTAACACTGAAGCTTTCTTT. Its protein is CSAVALFNTEAFF.

This rearrangement joins TRBV7-5 to TRBJ1-2; the table gives TRBD1 as D, unverified against the DNA. TRBV7-5 is a listed pseudogene. This CDR3 region has 17 residues. The DNA of the CDR3 is TGTGCCAGAAGCTTAGAAGGGGGACGGCCCTTTAACTATGGCTACACCTTC. Translating it yields CARSLEGGRPFNYGYTF.

This chain joins TRBV5-6 and TRBJ2-1; 7 positions agree with TRBD1. CDR1 is SGHDT, CDR2 YYEEEE, per germline. This CDR3 has 15 amino acids. J gave up 10 bases and V 0 bases, and 10 bases lay outside the gene matches. In DNA form, the CDR3 reads TGTGCCAGCAGCTTGGGGCCCACAGGGGTTGGCGAGCAGTTCTTC. This translates into CASSLGPTGVGEQFF.

The V call is TRBV27, the J call TRBJ1-2; TRBD1 is a possible D gene (6 bases). There are 13 residues in the CDR3. Germline CDR1 reads MNHEY; CDR2 reads SMNVEV (reference sequence). V lost 3 bases to trimming and J lost 5 bases, with 10 bases between them. The CDR3 region is CASSFDRKYGYTF. The DNA of the CDR3 is TGTGCCAGCAGTTTCGACAGGAAGTATGGCTACACCTTC.